These T cell receptor beta chains were read from a single sample in a study of blood T cell repertoires in COVID-19. Some clones are missing from TCRdb's copy, which holds only in-frame ones; the method was immunoSEQ multiplex PCR. This table has 150,000 to 200,000 clones, 79% appearing once. The sequenced sample was peripheral blood. The source is a man in his sixties with active or convalescent COVID-19. Each CDR3 is given with its conserved first and last residue. D genes are given only for firm matches. A row's size may be missing; if present it is once, few, many or a size class.

v_call	cdr3_length	j_call	d_call	clone_size	cdr3_aa	cdr3_nt
TRBV6-6	14	TRBJ2-3	TRBD2	-	CASSLAGRTDTQYF	TGTGCCAGCAGTTTAGCGGGGAGGACAGATACGCAGTATTTT
TRBV3-1/TRBV3-2	16	TRBJ2-2	TRBD2	-	CASSQRTSPNTGELFF	TGTGCCAGCAGCCAAAGGACTAGTCCAAACACCGGGGAGCTGTTTTTT
TRBV18	13	TRBJ1-5	-	-	CASSLDRDQPQHF	TGTGCCAGCTCACTTGACAGAGATCAGCCCCAGCATTTT
TRBV21-1	16	TRBJ1-4	-	-	CASSKWTGSTNEKLFF	TGTGCCAGCAGCAAATGGACGGGATCAACTAATGAAAAACTGTTTTTT
TRBV27	17	TRBJ2-1	TRBD2	-	CATLATSGSRSYNEQFF	TGTGCCACCTTGGCCACTAGCGGGAGTCGCTCCTACAATGAGCAGTTCTTC
TRBV9	16	TRBJ2-3	-	few	CASSARMEGPSDTQYF	TGTGCCAGCAGCGCCCGCATGGAGGGGCCTTCAGATACGCAGTATTTT
TRBV28	15	TRBJ1-3	-	-	CASSLWAGSGNTIYF	TGTGCCAGCAGTTTATGGGCGGGCTCTGGAAACACCATATATTTT
TRBV5-1	15	TRBJ2-7	TRBD1	-	CASSLLGDRAYEQYF	TGCGCCAGCAGCTTGTTAGGGGACAGAGCCTACGAGCAGTACTTC
TRBV6-2/TRBV6-3	14	TRBJ1-5	-	-	CASSPLRGYQPQHF	TGTGCCAGCAGCCCTCTGAGAGGCTATCAGCCCCAGCATTTT
TRBV5-1	14	TRBJ2-7	TRBD1	-	CASSLRGSVGEQYF	TGCGCCAGCAGCCTCAGGGGGTCCGTCGGCGAGCAGTACTTC
TRBV19	16	TRBJ2-2	TRBD2	-	CATSRRGRADTGELFF	TGTGCCACCTCCAGGCGGGGGAGGGCCGACACCGGGGAGCTGTTTTTT
TRBV6-5	15	TRBJ2-7	TRBD2	-	CASSYSSRGRYEQYF	TGTGCCAGCAGTTACTCATCGCGGGGGAGGTACGAGCAGTACTTC
TRBV6-2/TRBV6-3	14	TRBJ2-7	TRBD1	-	CASSRTGGRYEQYF	TGTGCCAGCAGCCGGACAGGGGGCCGCTACGAGCAGTACTTC
TRBV20-1	11	TRBJ2-2	-	-	CSARYTGELFF	TGCAGTGCCCGGTACACCGGGGAGCTGTTTTTT
TRBV6-6	15	TRBJ1-5	-	few	CASSATRGGGQPQHF	TGTGCCAGCAGTGCTACAAGGGGAGGCGGTCAGCCCCAGCATTTT
TRBV19	16	TRBJ1-5	-	few	CASSMGRYYSNQPQHF	TGTGCCAGTAGTATGGGCAGATATTATAGCAATCAGCCCCAGCATTTT
TRBV13	18	TRBJ2-5	TRBD2	-	CASSLSTGTSGRGETQYF	TGTGCCAGCAGCTTGTCTACGGGGACTAGCGGGAGAGGAGAGACCCAGTACTTC
TRBV6-2/TRBV6-3	13	TRBJ2-7	-	-	CASSFSPGDEQYF	TGTGCCAGCAGCTTCTCCCCAGGGGACGAGCAGTACTTC
TRBV2	17	TRBJ1-1	-	-	CASSEARQTRTTFEAFF	TGTGCCAGCAGTGAAGCGCGACAGACCCGTACTACCTTTGAAGCTTTCTTT
TRBV6-2/TRBV6-3	12	TRBJ1-1	-	-	CASSYGDVEAFF	TGTGCCAGCAGTTACGGAGACGTTGAAGCTTTCTTT
TRBV10-3	16	TRBJ2-7	TRBD2	-	CAISESWGRGSYEQYF	TGTGCCATCAGTGAGTCGTGGGGGAGGGGCTCCTACGAGCAGTACTTC
TRBV5-4	18	TRBJ2-1	TRBD2	-	CASSFGGGTSGPYNEQFF	TGTGCCAGCAGCTTCGGCGGGGGGACTAGCGGACCCTACAATGAGCAGTTCTTC
TRBV4-2	15	TRBJ1-2	-	-	CASSQDTEVLGGYTF	TGTGCCAGCAGCCAAGATACGGAAGTTCTAGGTGGCTACACCTTC
TRBV20-1	20	TRBJ2-3	-	-	CSASVFTLPNDRGVVDTQYF	TGCAGTGCTAGTGTGTTTACGCTCCCAAACGATCGGGGAGTTGTAGATACGCAGTATTTT
TRBV27	15	TRBJ2-7	TRBD2	-	CASSWTLAGSYEQYF	TGTGCCAGCAGTTGGACGCTAGCGGGTTCCTACGAGCAGTACTTC
TRBV5-5	14	TRBJ2-5	-	once	CASSDDWGLETQYF	TGTGCCAGCAGCGACGACTGGGGGCTAGAGACCCAGTACTTC
TRBV19	16	TRBJ1-5	-	once	CASSIRQGLGNQPQHF	TGTGCCAGTAGTATACGTCAGGGGCTAGGCAATCAGCCCCAGCATTTT
TRBV19	13	TRBJ1-5	-	-	CASSIGPNQPQHF	TGTGCCAGTAGTATAGGGCCGAATCAGCCCCAGCATTTT
TRBV10-2	13	TRBJ2-3	-	-	CASSNEFTDTQYF	TGCGCCAGCAGTAATGAGTTCACAGATACGCAGTATTTT
TRBV29-1	13	TRBJ2-1	TRBD2	-	CSSGLASYNEQFF	TGCAGCTCGGGACTAGCGAGTTACAATGAGCAGTTCTTC
TRBV7-7	14	TRBJ2-1	-	-	CASSLMATPGEQFF	TGTGCCAGCAGCTTGATGGCTACGCCGGGTGAGCAGTTCTTC
TRBV5-8	12	TRBJ1-1	-	-	CASSIWQSRAFF	TGTGCCAGCAGCATCTGGCAGTCGAGGGCTTTCTTT
TRBV6-2/TRBV6-3	15	TRBJ2-2	-	few	CASSYSTGNTGELFF	TGTGCCAGCAGTTACTCGACAGGGAACACCGGGGAGCTGTTTTTT
TRBV5-1	19	TRBJ2-2	-	once	CASSHAPGLAQIHTGELFF	TGCGCCAGCAGCCACGCCCCTGGGCTAGCCCAGATTCACACCGGGGAGCTGTTTTTT
TRBV6-5	16	TRBJ2-1	TRBD1	-	CASSYSGQGPGNEQFF	TGTGCCAGCAGTTACTCGGGACAGGGTCCTGGCAATGAGCAGTTCTTC
TRBV30	12	TRBJ1-2	TRBD1	-	CAYPGQGYGYTF	TGTGCCTACCCGGGACAGGGTTATGGCTACACCTTC
TRBV29-1	13	TRBJ2-3	TRBD2	-	CSVLSSGMNTQYF	TGCAGCGTCCTCTCTAGCGGGATGAATACGCAGTATTTT
TRBV2	15	TRBJ2-2	TRBD2	-	CASSSGTNLRGELFF	TGTGCCAGCAGTTCCGGGACTAACCTTAGAGGGGAGCTGTTTTTT
TRBV19	14	TRBJ2-1	TRBD2	-	CASSRGLAGDGQFF	TGTGCCAGTAGTAGGGGACTAGCGGGAGATGGGCAGTTCTTC
TRBV6-1	14	TRBJ2-2	TRBD1	-	CASSDRGLSGELFF	TGTGCCAGCAGTGACAGGGGGTTATCCGGGGAGCTGTTTTTT
TRBV27	13	TRBJ1-5	-	-	CASRHGSLGPQHF	TGTGCCAGCAGGCACGGGAGTTTGGGGCCCCAGCATTTT
TRBV15	12	TRBJ1-1	-	few	CATSRTAREAFF	TGTGCCACCAGCAGGACAGCCCGTGAAGCTTTCTTT
TRBV6-5	14	TRBJ1-5	-	-	CASSRDRRNQPQHF	TGTGCCAGCAGTCGAGACAGACGCAATCAGCCCCAGCATTTT
TRBV7-3	16	TRBJ2-5	TRBD2	-	CASSTLGAGAQETQYF	TGTGCCAGCAGCACCCTCGGAGCGGGAGCTCAAGAGACCCAGTACTTC
TRBV4-1	17	TRBJ1-6	TRBD1	medium-sized	CASSVQPGTGGRSPLHF	TGCGCCAGCAGCGTGCAACCCGGGACAGGGGGGAGATCACCCCTCCACTTT
TRBV5-4	13	TRBJ2-7	TRBD1	-	CASSLKGGDEQYF	TGTGCCAGCAGCTTGAAAGGGGGCGACGAGCAGTACTTC
TRBV6-5	14	TRBJ2-7	TRBD1	once	CASSLTGLVAEQYF	TGTGCCAGCAGCTTGACAGGGCTAGTCGCCGAGCAGTACTTC
TRBV14	21	TRBJ2-1	TRBD2	-	CASSALLNRAGGPNSYNEQFF	TGTGCCAGCAGCGCGCTCCTCAACCGAGCGGGAGGGCCGAATTCTTACAATGAGCAGTTCTTC
TRBV12-3/TRBV12-4	13	TRBJ1-1	-	few	CASSDFANTEAFF	TGTGCCAGCAGTGACTTTGCGAACACTGAAGCTTTCTTT
TRBV5-1	14	TRBJ2-7	TRBD1	-	CASYPGDRAYEQYF	TGCGCCAGCTACCCCGGGGACAGAGCCTACGAGCAGTACTTC
TRBV7-2	15	TRBJ2-7	TRBD1	-	CASSLSPQGASEQYF	TGTGCCAGCAGCTTAAGCCCCCAGGGGGCTAGCGAGCAGTACTTC
TRBV4-1	15	TRBJ2-2	-	-	CASSQGQGGTGELFF	TGCGCCAGCAGCCAAGGGCAGGGGGGTACCGGGGAGCTGTTTTTT
TRBV28	13	TRBJ1-4	-	-	CASSLLQGEKLFF	TGTGCCAGCAGTTTACTACAGGGTGAAAAACTGTTTTTT
TRBV15	17	TRBJ2-1	TRBD2	-	CATSRDPSGRFYNEQFF	TGTGCCACCAGCAGAGACCCTAGCGGGAGGTTCTACAATGAGCAGTTCTTC
TRBV7-2	15	TRBJ1-4	-	-	CASSLRGGTNEKLFF	TGTGCCAGCAGCTTAAGGGGGGGGACAAATGAAAAACTGTTTTTT